This T cell receptor beta chain was obtained from a study of cytomegalovirus exposure and HLA in healthy donors. General study findings and limits: Sequence variants that were highly shared formed a cluster that was likely a sequencing artifact.

PCR involved 60 Vbeta and 13 Jbeta primers. Profiling relied on immunoSEQ multiplex PCR, and the TCRdb table lists in-frame clones only, not all of them. The sample records 150,000 to 200,000 clones, around 79% being singletons. CDR3 length equals 16 residues. Germline V gene sequence: CDR1 SQVTM, CDR2 ANQGSEA. The V and J ends lost 4 bases and 0 bases respectively, with 15 bases between them. Comments on this clone: Its antigen is undetermined.

The receptor was isolated from a woman aged 45-65 years in good health and CMV-seronegative. The rearrangement links TRBV29-1 to TRBJ1-4, with D possibly being TRBD1 (6 bases). The sample was PBMCs. Here the CDR3 reads CSVVGTTGATNEKLFF. In DNA form, the CDR3 reads TGCAGCGTTGTTGGGACAACAGGAGCAACTAATGAAAAACTGTTTTTT.